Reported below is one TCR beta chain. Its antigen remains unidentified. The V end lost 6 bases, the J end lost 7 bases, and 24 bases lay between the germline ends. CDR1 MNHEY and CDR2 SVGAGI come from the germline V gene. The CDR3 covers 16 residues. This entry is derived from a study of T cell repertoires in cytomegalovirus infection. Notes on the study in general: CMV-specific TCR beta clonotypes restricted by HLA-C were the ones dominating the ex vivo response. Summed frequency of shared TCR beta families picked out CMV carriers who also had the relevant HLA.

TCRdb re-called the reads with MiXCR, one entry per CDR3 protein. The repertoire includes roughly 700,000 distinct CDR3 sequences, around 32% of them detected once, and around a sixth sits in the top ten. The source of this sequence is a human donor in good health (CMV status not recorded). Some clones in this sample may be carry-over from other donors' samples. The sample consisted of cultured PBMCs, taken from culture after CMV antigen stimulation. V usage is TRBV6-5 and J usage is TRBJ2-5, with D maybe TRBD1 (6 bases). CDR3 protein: CASSRHDDRLLRTQYF. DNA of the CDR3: TGTGCCAGCAGCCGCCACGACGACAGGTTGCTCCGGACCCAGTACTTC.